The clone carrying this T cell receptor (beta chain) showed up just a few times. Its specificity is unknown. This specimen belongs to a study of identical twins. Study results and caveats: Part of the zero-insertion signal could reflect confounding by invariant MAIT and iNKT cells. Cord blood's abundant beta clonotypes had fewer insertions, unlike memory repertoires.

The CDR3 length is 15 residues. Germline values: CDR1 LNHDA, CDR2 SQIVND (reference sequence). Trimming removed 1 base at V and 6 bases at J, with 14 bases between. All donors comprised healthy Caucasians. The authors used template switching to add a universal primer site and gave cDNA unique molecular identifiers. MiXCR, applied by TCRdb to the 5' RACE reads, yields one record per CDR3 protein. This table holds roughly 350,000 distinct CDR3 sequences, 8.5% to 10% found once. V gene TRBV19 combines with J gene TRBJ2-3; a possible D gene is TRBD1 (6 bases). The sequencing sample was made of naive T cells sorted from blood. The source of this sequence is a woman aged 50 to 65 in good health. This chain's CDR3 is CASSIAPQGFDTQYF. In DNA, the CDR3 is TGTGCCAGTAGTATAGCTCCACAGGGTTTCGATACGCAGTATTTT.